This TCR beta chain was profiled in a study of T and B cells in COVID-19 patients. A word on this clonotype: What it binds is not known.

The CDR3 contains 14 residues. V dropped 2 bases and J dropped 3; count of bases not matched to a gene: 1. Looked up from germline, CDR1 is MNHEY and CDR2 is SVGEGT. Blood genomic DNA input for TRB amplification was about 240-550 ng. Multiplex PCR with BIOMED2 TRB-A/B primer pools amplified TRB rearrangements. TCRdb recomputed calls from the multiplex PCR reads with MiXCR, one row per CDR3 protein. The sample has 7,000 to 9,500 distinct CDR3 sequences; roughly 24% are singletons. Study observations and caveats: Active COVID-19 showed highly clonal TRB repertoires; recovery showed diversity and richness above healthy donors.

The specimen sequenced was blood. The chain couples TRBV6-2 or TRBV6-3 to TRBJ2-1; 7 positions agree with TRBD2. This TCR came from a human donor who had recovered from COVID-19. The DNA of the CDR3 is TGTGCCAGCAGTTACGGGGGGGGCTACAATGAGCAGTTCTTC. Translation: CASSYGGGYNEQFF.